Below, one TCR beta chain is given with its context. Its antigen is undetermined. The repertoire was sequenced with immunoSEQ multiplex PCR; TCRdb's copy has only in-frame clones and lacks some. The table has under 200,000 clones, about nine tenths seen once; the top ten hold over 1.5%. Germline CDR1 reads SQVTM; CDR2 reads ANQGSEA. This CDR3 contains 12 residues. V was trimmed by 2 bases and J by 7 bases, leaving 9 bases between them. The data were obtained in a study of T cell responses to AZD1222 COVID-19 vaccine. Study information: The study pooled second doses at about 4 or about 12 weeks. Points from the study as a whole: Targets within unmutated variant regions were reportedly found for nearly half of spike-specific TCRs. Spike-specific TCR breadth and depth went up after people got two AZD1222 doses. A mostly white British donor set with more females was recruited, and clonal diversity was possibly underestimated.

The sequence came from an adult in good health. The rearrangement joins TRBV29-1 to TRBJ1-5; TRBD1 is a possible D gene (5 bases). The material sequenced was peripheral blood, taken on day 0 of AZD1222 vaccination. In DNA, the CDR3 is TGCAGCGTTGAACTGCAGGGACAGCCCCAGCATTTT. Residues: CSVELQGQPQHF.